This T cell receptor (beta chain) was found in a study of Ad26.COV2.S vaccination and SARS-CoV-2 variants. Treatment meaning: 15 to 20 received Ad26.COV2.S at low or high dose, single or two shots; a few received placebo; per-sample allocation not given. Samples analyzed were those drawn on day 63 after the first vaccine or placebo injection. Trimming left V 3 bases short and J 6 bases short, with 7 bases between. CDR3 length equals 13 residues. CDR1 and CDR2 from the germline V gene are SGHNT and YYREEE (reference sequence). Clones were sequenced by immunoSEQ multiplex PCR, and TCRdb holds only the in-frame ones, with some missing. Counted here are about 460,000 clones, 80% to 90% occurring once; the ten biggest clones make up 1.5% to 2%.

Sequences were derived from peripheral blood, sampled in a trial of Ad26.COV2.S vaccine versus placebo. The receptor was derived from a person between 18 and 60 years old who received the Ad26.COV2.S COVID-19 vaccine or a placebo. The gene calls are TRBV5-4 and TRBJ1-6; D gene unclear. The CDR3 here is CASSWRLNSPLHF. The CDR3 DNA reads TGTGCCAGCAGCTGGCGGCTTAATTCACCCCTCCACTTT.